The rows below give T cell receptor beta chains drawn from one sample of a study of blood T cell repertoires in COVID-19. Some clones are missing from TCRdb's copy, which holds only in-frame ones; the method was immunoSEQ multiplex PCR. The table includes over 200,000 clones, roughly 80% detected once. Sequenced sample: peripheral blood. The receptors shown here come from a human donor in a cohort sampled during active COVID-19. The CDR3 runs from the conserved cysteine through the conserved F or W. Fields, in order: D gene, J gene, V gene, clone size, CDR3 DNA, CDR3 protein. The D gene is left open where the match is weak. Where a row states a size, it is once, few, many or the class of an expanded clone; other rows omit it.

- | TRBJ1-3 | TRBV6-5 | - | TGTGCCAGCAGTTACGTCGTAGGGGAAGGAAACACCATATATTTT | CASSYVVGEGNTIYF
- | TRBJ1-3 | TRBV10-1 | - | TGCGCCAGCAGCATACAGATCTCTGGAAACACCATATATTTT | CASSIQISGNTIYF
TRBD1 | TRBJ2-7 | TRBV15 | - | TGTGCCACCAGCAGACCTGCCGGGACAGGGCTTTACGAGCAGTACTTC | CATSRPAGTGLYEQYF
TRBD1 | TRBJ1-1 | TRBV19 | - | TGTGCCAGTAGTAGTAAGACAGGGGGCGGCACTGAAGCTTTCTTT | CASSSKTGGGTEAFF
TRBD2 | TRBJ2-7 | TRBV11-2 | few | TGTGCCAGCAGCTTAGATCCGGGGGGACGGGAGCAGTACTTC | CASSLDPGGREQYF
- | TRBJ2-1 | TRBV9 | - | TGTGCCAGCAGCGTATTTTTGCGGGGAGGCGGTGAGCAGTTCTTC | CASSVFLRGGGEQFF
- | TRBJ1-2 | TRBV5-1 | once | TGCGCCAGCAGCGGCGGGAACTATGGCTACACCTTC | CASSGGNYGYTF
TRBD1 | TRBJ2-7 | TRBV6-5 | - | TGTGCCAGCAGAGGACAGGGGGCGTCCTACGAGCAGTACTTC | CASRGQGASYEQYF
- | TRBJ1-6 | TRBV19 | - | TGTGCCAGTAGTAAGGGACAAAACTATAATTCACCCCTCCACTTT | CASSKGQNYNSPLHF
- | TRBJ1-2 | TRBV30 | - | TGTGCCTGGAGTGTACCCAGGGGCTATGGCTACACCTTC | CAWSVPRGYGYTF
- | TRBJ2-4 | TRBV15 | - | TGTGCCACCAGCAGTCCCGACAGGGCCAAAAACATTCAGTACTTC | CATSSPDRAKNIQYF
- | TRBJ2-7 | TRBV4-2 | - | TGTGCCAGCAGCCAAGATCGATGGAGGCGGAGCTCCTACGAGCAGTACTTC | CASSQDRWRRSSYEQYF
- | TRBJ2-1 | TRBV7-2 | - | TGTGCCAGCAGCTCCGGACCCACAGGTGAGCAGTTCTTC | CASSSGPTGEQFF
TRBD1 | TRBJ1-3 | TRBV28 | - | TGTGCCAGCAGTTTACCCCCCTGGACAGGCCTGTCCTCTGGAAACACCATATATTTT | CASSLPPWTGLSSGNTIYF
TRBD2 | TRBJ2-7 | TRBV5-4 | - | TGTGCCACCGGGCGGGGACTATATGCGTACGAGCAGTACTTC | CATGRGLYAYEQYF
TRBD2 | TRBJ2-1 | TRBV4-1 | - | TGCGCCAGCAGCCAAGGGGGGGGTTCCTACAATGAGCAGTTCTTC | CASSQGGGSYNEQFF
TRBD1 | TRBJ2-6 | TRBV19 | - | TGTGCCAGTAGTTACACAGGGGGCTCTGGGGCCAACGTCCTGACTTTC | CASSYTGGSGANVLTF
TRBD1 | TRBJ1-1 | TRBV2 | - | TGTGCCAGCCTCCTATACAGGGGAGGGAACACTGAAGCTTTCTTT | CASLLYRGGNTEAFF
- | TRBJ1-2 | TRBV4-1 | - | TGCGCCAGCAGCCAAGTGGTCCAGCGAGGATTCTATGGCTACACCTTC | CASSQVVQRGFYGYTF
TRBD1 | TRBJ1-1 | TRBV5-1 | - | TGCGCCAGCAGCTTGACCCGGACAGGGTTTGGCACTGAAGCTTTCTTT | CASSLTRTGFGTEAFF
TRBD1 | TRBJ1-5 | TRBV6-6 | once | TGTGCCAGTGCTGACAGGGGAGGACAGCCCCAGCATTTT | CASADRGGQPQHF
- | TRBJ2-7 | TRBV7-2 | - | TGTGCCAGCAGCTTAGAGGGGGTGGGTAGACCAGCCTACGAGCAGTACTTC | CASSLEGVGRPAYEQYF
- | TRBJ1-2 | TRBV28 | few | TGTGCCAGCAGTTTCCAGGGGAGCAGCTATGGCTACACCTTC | CASSFQGSSYGYTF
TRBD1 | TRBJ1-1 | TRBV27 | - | TGTGCCAGCACCGACAGGGGGCCGGGAACTGAAGCTTTCTTT | CASTDRGPGTEAFF
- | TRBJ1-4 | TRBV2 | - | TGTGCCAGCAGTGAAGCAGGGAGGTTGAATGAAAAACTGTTTTTT | CASSEAGRLNEKLFF
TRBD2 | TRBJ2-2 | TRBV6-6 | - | TGTGCCAGCAGTCGCATGACTAGCGGGAGGGCCGCGACCGGGGAGCTGTTTTTT | CASSRMTSGRAATGELFF
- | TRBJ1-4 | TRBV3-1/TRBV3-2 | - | TGTGCCAGCAGCCAAGGACAGGTAGCAACTAATGAAAAACTGTTTTTT | CASSQGQVATNEKLFF
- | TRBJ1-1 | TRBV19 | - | TGTGCCAGTAGTATACTCCGGGACACTGAAGCTTTCTTT | CASSILRDTEAFF
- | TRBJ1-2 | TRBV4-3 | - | TGCGCCAGCAGCCAAGCATCGGGAGGGGTTTATGGCTACACCTTC | CASSQASGGVYGYTF
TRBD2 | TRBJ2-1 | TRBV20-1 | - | TGCAGTGCTAGTCTTGGGACTAGCGGGAAGAATGAGCAGTTCTTC | CSASLGTSGKNEQFF